This passage covers 30 T cell receptor beta chains from one sample sequenced in a study of shared clonotypes between healthy human individuals (dated by TCRdb to 2018 to 2020). The method was the immunoSEQ multiplex PCR assay. Imported from immuneACCESS, the table was reduced by TCRdb to in-frame sequences with V and J called. These copies leave out some clones; in studies compared against another copy, an unresolved V gene accounts for under half, and the cause of the remainder is not known. This sample gives roughly 2.5 million clones in total; around 94% of them show up just once. The leading ten clones occupy over 0.12% of the sample. Sequencing input: naive CD4+ T cells sorted from blood. What the cell subset or site label conveys for this sample: CD45RA+ positively selected. The receptors originated from a man aged 18 to 30 in good health.

CDR3 residues: CVWSTGAPGETQYF. The CDR3 region has the DNA TGTGTTTGGTCCACGGGGGCCCCGGGAGAGACCCAGTACTTC. This rearrangement joins TRBV7-9 to TRBJ2-5; D may match TRBD1 or TRBD2 (6 bases each). In germline, CDR1 is SEHNR, CDR2 FQNEAQ (reference sequence). CDR3 length: 14 residues.

The V call is TRBV4-1, the J call TRBJ1-3; D not resolved. The germline V gene has CDR1 MGHRA and CDR2 YSYEKL. Deletions cut 1 base from V and 0 bases from J, with 10 bases between. The CDR3 has 16 residues. Written as DNA, the CDR3 is TGCGCCAGCAGCCAAGTCAAGGCCGCCTCTGGAAACACCATATATTTT. The encoded protein is CASSQVKAASGNTIYF.

The rearrangement uses TRBV2 and TRBJ1-4, with TRBD1 matching over 7 bases. Germline CDR1 SNHLY, CDR2 FYNNEI. Unmatched junction bases numbered 9, after V lost 7 bases and J lost 7 bases. The CDR3 totals 14 residues. CDR3 residues: CASNGQEIGEKLFF. The CDR3 DNA reads as TGTGCCAGCAACGGACAGGAAATAGGTGAAAAACTGTTTTTT.

V and J are TRBV7-9 and TRBJ1-4, with 7 bases aligning to TRBD1. V gave up 1 base and J gave up 4 bases; unmatched junction bases: 3. The length of the CDR3 is 15 residues. The germline V gene has CDR1 SEHNR and CDR2 FQNEAQ (reference sequence). In DNA form, the CDR3 reads TGTGCCAGCAGCTTAGTGGCAGGGGGTAATGAAAAACTGTTTTTT. Translated, it gives CASSLVAGGNEKLFF.

V is TRBV11-2 and J is TRBJ1-6; D may be TRBD1 (6 bases). From germline, CDR1 is SGHAT and CDR2 FQNNGV. The CDR3 length is 14 residues. V lost 4 bases to trimming and J lost 4 bases, with 8 bases between them. The CDR3 sequence: CASSWTEYNSPLHF. CDR3 nucleotide sequence: TGTGCCAGCAGCTGGACAGAATATAATTCACCCCTCCACTTT.

This clone has more than one count but fewer than ten. Other DNA sequences in the sample encode the same CDR3. The rearrangement joins TRBV7-9 to TRBJ1-5; no reliable D call. Deletions cut 2 bases from V and 1 base from J, with 3 bases between. CDR3 size: 13 residues. Germline CDR1 is SEHNR and CDR2 is FQNEAQ (reference sequence). Here the CDR3 reads CASSLSSNQPQHF. In DNA, the CDR3 is TGTGCCAGCAGCTTATCGAGCAATCAGCCCCAGCATTTT.

The chain couples TRBV27 to TRBJ1-2, with 8 bases that match TRBD1. Losses at the gene ends were 3 bases for V and 7 bases for J; bases not matched to a gene: 4. Germline V gene data show CDR1 as MNHEY and CDR2 as SMNVEV (reference sequence). This CDR3 region has 13 residues. DNA for the CDR3: TGTGCCAGCAGTTTGGACAGGGTGGGTGGCTACACCTTC. This gives the protein CASSLDRVGGYTF.

This chain links TRBV29-1 with TRBJ2-7; possible D gene TRBD1, 6 bases. With 6 bases removed from V and 2 bases from J, the gap between germline ends came to 17 bases. This CDR3 has 14 amino acids. CDR1 is SQVTM and CDR2 is ANQGSEA in the germline V gene. In DNA form, the CDR3 reads TGCAGCGTCTGCCGGGACACGAAAACCTACGAGCAGTACTTC. Translation: CSVCRDTKTYEQYF.

The genes are TRBV18 and TRBJ1-4; D ambiguous. Trimming took 0 bases from V and 0 from J, leaving 11 bases between them. This CDR3 contains 17 residues. Germline values: CDR1 KGHSH, CDR2 LQKENI. Written as DNA, the CDR3 is TGTGCCAGCTCACCACCGAACGGGGTTGCAACTAATGAAAAACTGTTTTTT. As protein: CASSPPNGVATNEKLFF.

The chain links TRBV7-9 to TRBJ2-5, with D perhaps TRBD2 (5 bases). This CDR3 has 14 residues. Trimming removed 5 bases at V and 5 bases at J, with 15 bases between. Per the germline V gene, CDR1 is SEHNR and CDR2 is FQNEAQ (reference sequence). CDR3 residues: CASSERSSRETQYF. Here the CDR3 DNA reads TGTGCCAGCAGCGAGCGGAGTAGCAGGGAGACCCAGTACTTC. Full variable domain (missing parts from reference TRBV7-9 and TRBJ2-5): DTGVSQNPRHKITKRGQNVTFRCDPISEHNRLYWYRQTLGQGPEFLTYFQNEAQLEKSRLLSDRFSAERPKGSFSTLEIQRTEQGDSAMYLCASSERSSRETQYFGPGTRLLVL.

This sequence joins TRBV6-1 and TRBJ1-1; a possible D gene is TRBD1 (6 bases). CDR1 is MNHNS and CDR2 is SASEGT in the germline V gene. The CDR3 loop spans 15 amino acids. Between the trimmed V and J ends, which lost 3 bases and 1 base, there was a span of 12 bases. The CDR3 protein is CASSERGGANTEAFF. For the CDR3, the DNA is TGTGCCAGCAGTGAGCGGGGGGGCGCGAACACTGAAGCTTTCTTT.

This CDR3 reads CASSTPSSGGVSEQFF. The CDR3 DNA follows: TGCGCCAGCAGCACCCCCTCTAGCGGGGGGGTAAGTGAGCAGTTCTTC. The chain combines TRBV5-1 with TRBJ2-1; the match to TRBD2 covers 12 bases. Germline V gene data show CDR1 as SGHRS and CDR2 as YFSETQ. The CDR3 has 16 amino acids. With 4 bases clipped from V and 9 bases from J, the junction kept 11 bases outside the gene matches.

As DNA, the CDR3 is TGCGCCAGCAGCCAATTGTCAGGGAACGCCTACGAGCAGTACTTC. Its protein product is CASSQLSGNAYEQYF. This chain uses TRBV4-1 with TRBJ2-7; TRBD1 might be the D (5 bases). Trimming removed 2 bases at V and 2 bases at J, with 13 bases between. CDR1 is MGHRA, CDR2 YSYEKL, per germline. CDR3 length equals 15 residues.

The chain combines TRBV12-5 with TRBJ2-5; 13 bases map to TRBD2. Germline values: CDR1 LGHNT, CDR2 FRNRAP. The CDR3 sequence is 15 residues long. V lost 6 bases to trimming and J lost 0 bases; unmatched junction nucleotides: 1. The CDR3 region has the DNA TGTGCTAGTGGGGGGACTAGCGGGAACCAAGAGACCCAGTACTTC. This codes for CASGGTSGNQETQYF.

The chain couples TRBV28 to TRBJ2-3, with D possibly TRBD1 on 6 matching bases. This CDR3 has 15 amino acids. The V gene's germline CDR1 is MDHEN and CDR2 SYDVKM. Trimming cost V 6 bases and J 4 bases, with 17 bases left between them. The CDR3 region is CASSGPGHQADTQYF. The CDR3 DNA sequence: TGTGCCAGCAGCGGCCCGGGACACCAGGCAGATACGCAGTATTTT.

The chain combines TRBV6-5 with TRBJ1-2, with 7 bases that match TRBD1. Trimming at V came to 10 bases and at J to 6 bases, leaving 8 bases not matched to a gene. The CDR3 sequence is 12 residues long. Germline loops: CDR1 MNHEY, CDR2 SVGAGI. DNA for the CDR3: TGTGCCACCGCGAGAGGGGGCCATGGCTACACCTTC. It is translated as CATARGGHGYTF.

About this clone: Other DNA sequences within the sample encode an identical CDR3. CDR3 bases: TGCGCCAGCAGCCCCTCCGGCGGCTCCTACGAGCAGTACTTC. Its translation is CASSPSGGSYEQYF. The chain combines TRBV5-1 with TRBJ2-7, with D unclear. CDR1 and CDR2 (germline): SGHRS, YFSETQ. V was shortened by 4 bases and J by 0 bases, with 11 bases between the two germline ends. There are 14 residues in the CDR3.

The genes are TRBV2 and TRBJ2-5; D is perhaps TRBD1 (6 bases). The last part of the DNA fits TRBJ2-7 better; the J call may be wrong. The CDR3 is 14 amino acids. Germline values: CDR1 SNHLY, CDR2 FYNNEI. The CDR3 loop reads CASSPGTIRYEQYF. In DNA form, the CDR3 reads TGTGCCAGCAGTCCGGGGACAATTCGCTACGAGCAGTACTTC.

This rearrangement joins TRBV18 to TRBJ2-4, with TRBD2 matching over 8 bases. In germline, CDR1 is KGHSH, CDR2 LQKENI. V shed 4 bases, J shed 4 bases, and the junction held 6 bases outside the gene matches. The length of the CDR3 is 15 residues. The CDR3 nucleotides read TGTGCCAGCTCACGAGCGGGGGACCCAAAAAACATTCAGTACTTC. Its protein is CASSRAGDPKNIQYF.

V is TRBV27 and J is TRBJ2-7, with TRBD1 as a possible D gene (6 bases). Trimming took off 2 bases at V and 2 bases at J, with 13 bases between the two ends. Germline CDR1 MNHEY, CDR2 SMNVEV (reference sequence). This CDR3 has 15 residues. The CDR3 DNA sequence: TGTGCCAGCAGTTTAGGGACAACGAAACCCTACGAGCAGTACTTC. It codes for CASSLGTTKPYEQYF.

This clone was counted between two and nine times. The chain employs TRBV19 and TRBJ1-5; weak D call: TRBD1 (5 bases). CDR3 size: 13 residues. V was trimmed by 7 bases and J by 5 bases, leaving 12 bases between them. CDR1 and CDR2 from the germline V gene are LNHDA and SQIVND (reference sequence). CDR3 amino acids: CASNSGVHQPQHF. CDR3 DNA sequence: TGTGCCAGTAACTCGGGGGTTCATCAGCCCCAGCATTTT.

The CDR3 reads CASSLGPAAGEQFF. The CDR3 DNA follows: TGTGCCAGCAGCTTAGGCCCCGCCGCAGGGGAGCAGTTCTTC. The V gene is TRBV7-9, the J gene TRBJ2-1, with TRBD1 as a possible D gene (5 bases). This CDR3 region has 14 residues. Germline CDR1 reads SEHNR; CDR2 reads FQNEAQ (reference sequence). V was shortened by 1 base and J by 10 bases, with 14 bases between the two germline ends.

J is TRBJ2-7 and V is TRBV6-1, with no clear D. Deletions cut 4 bases from V and 0 bases from J, with 7 bases between. Germline V gene lookup returns CDR1 MNHNS and CDR2 SASEGT. The CDR3 totals 13 residues. The CDR3 nucleotides are TGTGCCAGCAGTGGCCTGACCTCCTACGAGCAGTACTTC. Translating gives CASSGLTSYEQYF.

The chain joins TRBV25-1 to TRBJ2-3; a possible D gene is TRBD1 (6 bases). The germline V gene encodes CDR1 MGHDK and CDR2 SYGVNS. The CDR3 loop spans 14 amino acids. V gave up 9 bases and J gave up 2 bases, with 15 bases separating them. The CDR3, as DNA: TGTGCCAGTAGCTCAATGGGGGCCACAGATACGCAGTATTTT. Its protein product is CASSSMGATDTQYF.

The chain is built from TRBV10-2 and TRBJ1-2; 7 bases align to TRBD1. The germline gives CDR1 WSHSY, CDR2 SAAADI. Unmatched junction bases numbered 10, after V lost 7 bases and J lost 8 bases. The CDR3 is 13 residues long. CDR3 coding DNA: TGCGCCAGCACCGCCGACAGGGCCGGAGGCTACACCTTC. Its protein product is CASTADRAGGYTF.

In nucleotides, the CDR3 is TGCAGCGTTGAGCGGGGGTGGACAGATACGCAGTATTTT. Its protein product is CSVERGWTDTQYF. The chain combines TRBV29-1 with TRBJ2-3, with TRBD2 matching 7 bases. The CDR3 length is 13 residues. Germline assignment: CDR1 SQVTM and CDR2 ANQGSEA. Trimming took 3 bases from V and 3 from J; bases not matched to a gene: 3.

The V and J genes are TRBV10-2 and TRBJ1-4; TRBD1 might be the D (5 bases). The CDR3 totals 14 residues. CDR1 is WSHSY and CDR2 is SAAADI in the germline V gene. Trimming removed 3 bases at V and 6 bases at J, with 11 bases between. CDR3 residues: CASSDREWDEKLFF. Written as DNA, the CDR3 is TGCGCCAGCAGTGACAGGGAGTGGGATGAAAAACTGTTTTTT.

V is TRBV7-6 and J is TRBJ2-5; 13 nucleotides match TRBD2. This CDR3 has 18 amino acids. V shed 4 bases, J shed 3 bases, and the junction held 11 bases outside the gene matches. Germline CDR1 and CDR2: SGHVS and FNYEAQ. CDR3 region: CASSYPGLAGRGEETQYF. In DNA, the CDR3 is TGTGCCAGCAGCTATCCGGGACTAGCGGGACGGGGGGAAGAGACCCAGTACTTC.

The chain has TRBV6-1 and TRBJ2-5, with 7 bases matching TRBD1. The CDR3 spans 14 residues. The V segment lost 7 bases and the J segment 7 bases; nucleotides outside the gene matches: 12. Germline CDR1 MNHNS, CDR2 SASEGT. CDR3: CASKRGQPEGTQYF. Written as DNA, the CDR3 is TGTGCCAGCAAAAGGGGACAGCCCGAGGGGACCCAGTACTTC.

The J gene is TRBJ1-1, the V gene TRBV27, with 8 bases identical to TRBD1. V dropped 6 bases and J dropped 0; count of bases not matched to a gene: 6. Germline V gene sequence: CDR1 MNHEY, CDR2 SMNVEV (reference sequence). This CDR3 has 15 residues. The CDR3 bases are TGTGCCAGCAGAAACAGGGGGTACATGAACACTGAAGCTTTCTTT. Its protein is CASRNRGYMNTEAFF.